Listed below are T cell receptor beta chains from one sample, sequenced in a study of shared clonotypes between healthy human individuals. Using immunoSEQ multiplex PCR, the repertoire was profiled, and TCRdb retains in-frame clones only, with some absent. The data show some 470,000 clones, 76% seen once. Sequenced material: PBMCs. The receptors originated from a woman between 40 and 50 years old in good health. Some clones in this sample may be carry-over from other donors' samples. Each CDR3 is given with its conserved first and last residue. A D gene is named only where the DNA matches it firmly. A clone size is listed for some rows: how often the clone was seen (once, few, many), or a class if it is expanded.

j_gene | v_gene | abundance | d_gene | CDR3aa | CDR3nt
TRBJ2-7 | TRBV4-2 | - | - | CASSPLGAAYDYEQYF | TGTGCCAGCAGCCCCCTAGGGGCCGCCTATGACTACGAGCAGTACTTC
TRBJ2-7 | TRBV7-8 | - | - | CASSLVSYEQYF | TGTGCCAGCAGCTTAGTGTCCTACGAGCAGTACTTC
TRBJ2-7 | TRBV28 | - | - | CASLAPGTYEQYF | TGTGCCAGCCTCGCCCCGGGGACCTACGAGCAGTACTTC
TRBJ1-2 | TRBV6-5 | - | - | CASSYRERIGYTF | TGTGCCAGCAGTTATCGGGAGCGGATTGGCTACACCTTC
TRBJ2-7 | TRBV11-2 | - | TRBD1 | CASSYGTANYEQYF | TGTGCCAGCAGCTACGGGACAGCGAACTACGAGCAGTACTTC
TRBJ1-2 | TRBV28 | - | TRBD1 | CASSLPTRTGGHTF | TGTGCCAGCAGTTTACCTACACGGACAGGGGGCCACACCTTC
TRBJ1-2 | TRBV5-1 | - | - | CASSVDSSNYGYTF | TGCGCCAGCAGCGTGGACAGCTCTAACTATGGCTACACCTTC
TRBJ2-1 | TRBV4-2 | - | - | CASSQDLGFSYNEQFF | TGTGCCAGCAGCCAAGATCTTGGGTTCTCCTACAATGAGCAGTTCTTC
TRBJ2-7 | TRBV19 | - | - | CASSMDGTLSYEQYF | TGTGCCAGTAGTATGGACGGGACTCTAAGCTACGAGCAGTACTTC
TRBJ1-1 | TRBV30 | many | - | CAWSRNRDTEAFF | TGTGCCTGGAGTCGAAACAGGGACACTGAAGCTTTCTTT
TRBJ2-1 | TRBV6-6 | - | - | CASSYGNNEQFF | TGTGCCAGCAGTTACGGGAACAATGAGCAGTTCTTC
TRBJ2-7 | TRBV9 | - | TRBD2 | CASSVGELAAYEQYF | TGTGCCAGCAGCGTAGGAGAACTAGCGGCCTACGAGCAGTACTTC
TRBJ1-4 | TRBV5-3 | - | - | CARSALCEGSDF | TGTGCCAGAAGCGCCCTATGCGAGGGTTCAGATTTT
TRBJ2-7 | TRBV4-2 | - | TRBD1 | CASSQGTGAGGRYYEQYF | TGTGCCAGCAGCCAAGGGACAGGGGCCGGGGGACGTTACTACGAGCAGTACTTC
TRBJ1-4 | TRBV7-2 | - | - | CASSLYSGGTSKLFF | TGTGCCAGCAGCTTATATTCGGGGGGGACATCTAAACTGTTTTTT
TRBJ1-4 | TRBV19 | - | TRBD1 | CASSAGTGIRAF | TGTGCCAGTAGTGCCGGGACAGGGATTAGGGCTTTT
TRBJ2-7 | TRBV5-1 | few | TRBD1 | CASSLGTGTGGMDEQYF | TGCGCCAGCAGCTTGGGTACCGGGACAGGGGGTATGGACGAGCAGTACTTC
TRBJ2-7 | TRBV6-6 | - | TRBD2 | CAAAGATSYEQYF | TGTGCCGCCGCGGGAGCGACCTCCTACGAGCAGTACTTC
TRBJ2-5 | TRBV29-1 | - | TRBD1 | CSVVQGGNRETQYF | TGCAGCGTGGTACAGGGGGGCAATCGAGAGACCCAGTACTTC
TRBJ1-5 | TRBV19 | once | - | CASSIVDGNQPQHF | TGTGCCAGTAGTATAGTGGACGGCAATCAGCCCCAGCATTTT
TRBJ2-6 | TRBV5-1 | - | - | CASTSGRGNTGGANVLTF | TGCGCCAGCACCTCCGGTCGGGGGAACACTGGTGGGGCCAACGTCCTGACTTTC
TRBJ1-5 | TRBV19 | - | - | CASQPGANQPQHF | TGTGCCAGCCAGCCGGGGGCAAATCAGCCCCAGCATTTT
TRBJ2-3 | TRBV7-9 | - | TRBD2 | CASSSGLAGAIPDTQYF | TGTGCCAGCAGCTCGGGACTAGCGGGAGCGATCCCAGATACGCAGTATTTT
TRBJ1-2 | TRBV6-5 | - | - | CASSYPGDYGYTF | TGTGCCAGCAGTTACCCGGGGGACTATGGCTACACCTTC
TRBJ2-7 | TRBV2 | - | - | CASSEVAAYEQYF | TGTGCCAGCAGTGAAGTGGCCGCGTACGAGCAGTACTTC
TRBJ1-2 | TRBV28 | - | TRBD1 | CASTTSGTGVHGYTF | TGTGCCAGCACCACCTCCGGGACAGGGGTTCATGGCTACACCTTC
TRBJ1-4 | TRBV7-2 | once | - | CASSLFPGGSGGKLFF | TGTGCCAGCAGCTTATTCCCGGGGGGCTCGGGAGGAAAACTGTTTTTT
TRBJ2-3 | TRBV19 | few | TRBD2 | CASSIGLAGLVDTQYF | TGTGCCAGTAGTATCGGACTAGCGGGATTGGTAGATACGCAGTATTTT
TRBJ2-7 | TRBV7-8 | - | TRBD2 | CASSFGLANSYEQYF | TGTGCCAGCAGCTTCGGACTAGCGAACTCCTACGAGCAGTACTTC
TRBJ2-7 | TRBV30 | once | TRBD2 | CAWSGGLAGVEQYF | TGTGCCTGGAGTGGGGGACTAGCGGGAGTCGAGCAGTACTTC
TRBJ2-2 | TRBV7-3 | - | TRBD2 | CASSFGTSGTGELFF | TGTGCCAGTAGCTTCGGGACTAGCGGCACCGGGGAGCTGTTTTTT
TRBJ2-5 | TRBV18 | - | - | CASSPGRETQYF | TGTGCCAGCTCACCGGGTCGCGAGACCCAGTACTTC
TRBJ2-7 | TRBV2 | - | - | CASSDDLREQYF | TGTGCCAGCAGTGACGACTTGCGTGAGCAGTACTTC
TRBJ2-7 | TRBV5-1 | - | TRBD2 | CASRTSGTISYEQYF | TGCGCCAGCCGGACTAGCGGGACGATCTCCTACGAGCAGTACTTC
TRBJ1-1 | TRBV21-1 | - | - | CASSKDEGMNTEAFF | TGTGCCAGCAGCAAAGATGAGGGCATGAACACTGAAGCTTTCTTT
TRBJ2-2 | TRBV4-3 | - | TRBD2 | CASSQDIPSGRAGGTGELFF | TGCGCCAGCAGCCAAGATATACCGAGCGGGAGGGCCGGGGGCACCGGGGAGCTGTTTTTT
TRBJ2-4 | TRBV18 | - | - | CASSPETNIQYF | TGTGCCAGCTCACCCGAAACTAACATTCAGTACTTC
TRBJ1-3 | TRBV9 | few | - | CASSVEGSGNTIYF | TGTGCCAGCAGCGTAGAAGGGTCTGGAAACACCATATATTTT
TRBJ2-7 | TRBV4-1 | few | TRBD2 | CASSQAGLALQYF | TGCGCCAGCAGCCAAGCGGGACTAGCGTTGCAGTACTTC
TRBJ2-7 | TRBV5-5 | - | - | CASSLGGAEQYF | TGTGCCAGCAGCTTGGGGGGTGCCGAGCAGTACTTC
TRBJ2-5 | TRBV18 | - | TRBD2 | CASSPLAGVETQYF | TGTGCCAGCTCCCCATTAGCGGGAGTCGAGACCCAGTACTTC
TRBJ2-1 | TRBV4-2 | - | - | CASSQEASYNEQFF | TGTGCCAGCAGCCAAGAGGCCTCATACAATGAGCAGTTCTTC
TRBJ2-7 | TRBV7-9 | once | - | CASTDGTGFYEQYF | TGTGCCAGCACCGACGGAACAGGGTTCTACGAGCAGTACTTC
TRBJ2-6 | TRBV5-1 | - | - | CASSSGQYISGANVLTF | TGCGCCAGCAGCTCTGGACAGTATATTTCTGGGGCCAACGTCCTGACTTTC
TRBJ1-2 | TRBV7-6 | - | TRBD1 | CASSLGQGAVYGYTF | TGTGCCAGCAGCTTAGGGCAGGGGGCGGTCTATGGCTACACCTTC
TRBJ2-3 | TRBV4-2 | - | TRBD2 | CASSRTPGLADTDTQYF | TGTGCCAGCAGCCGAACCCCGGGACTAGCTGACACAGATACGCAGTATTTT
TRBJ2-7 | TRBV28 | - | TRBD2 | CASSLSHGTSGSYEQYF | TGTGCCAGCAGTTTATCGCATGGGACTAGCGGGAGCTACGAGCAGTACTTC
TRBJ2-7 | TRBV2 | - | - | CASSFIAYEQYF | TGTGCCAGCAGTTTTATCGCCTACGAGCAGTACTTC
TRBJ1-3 | TRBV4-2 | - | - | CASSLNTGNTIYF | TGTGCCAGCAGCCTTAATACTGGAAACACCATATATTTT
TRBJ1-2 | TRBV7-9 | few | - | CASSPLAEGDGYTF | TGTGCCAGCAGCCCTTTGGCGGAGGGCGATGGGTACACCTTC
TRBJ2-6 | TRBV9 | - | - | CASSGNRRKISAGANVLTF | TGTGCCAGCAGCGGAAACAGGAGGAAGATTTCGGCTGGGGCCAACGTCCTGACTTTC
TRBJ2-2 | TRBV7-9 | - | - | CASSLHGEVGELFF | TGTGCCAGCAGCTTACACGGGGAGGTCGGGGAGCTGTTTTTT
TRBJ2-7 | TRBV2 | - | - | CASSQGLGAGNYEQYF | TGTGCCAGCAGTCAGGGCCTCGGGGCGGGGAATTACGAGCAGTACTTC
TRBJ1-4 | TRBV5-1 | - | TRBD1 | CASSTRTGGGEKLFF | TGCGCCAGCAGCACGAGGACAGGGGGCGGCGAAAAACTGTTTTTT
TRBJ2-7 | TRBV4-1 | once | - | CASSQDLFSENPYEQYF | TGCGCCAGCAGCCAAGATCTGTTTAGCGAGAATCCCTACGAGCAGTACTTC
TRBJ2-7 | TRBV6-5 | - | - | CASRASGGIYEQYF | TGTGCCAGCAGGGCGTCCGGCGGGATATACGAGCAGTACTTC